This TCR beta chain originates from a study of blood T cell repertoires in COVID-19. This clone was counted a single time. TCRdb keeps only in-frame clones here, not all; method: immunoSEQ multiplex PCR. The sample has under 300,000 clones, around 86% seen once; the top ten hold 5.5% to 7.5%. The sequenced sample consisted of peripheral blood. The TCR was taken from a woman in her 70s with active or convalescent COVID-19.

The CDR3 region is CATSDSQGVPQHF. Here the CDR3 DNA reads TGTGCCACCAGTGATTCACAGGGAGTTCCCCAGCATTTT. The chain links TRBV24-1 to TRBJ1-5; TRBD1 is a possible D gene (6 bases). Germline CDR1 reads KGHDR; CDR2 reads SFDVKD. Trimming pared 2 bases from V and 10 bases from J, leaving 11 bases between. CDR3 length equals 13 residues.